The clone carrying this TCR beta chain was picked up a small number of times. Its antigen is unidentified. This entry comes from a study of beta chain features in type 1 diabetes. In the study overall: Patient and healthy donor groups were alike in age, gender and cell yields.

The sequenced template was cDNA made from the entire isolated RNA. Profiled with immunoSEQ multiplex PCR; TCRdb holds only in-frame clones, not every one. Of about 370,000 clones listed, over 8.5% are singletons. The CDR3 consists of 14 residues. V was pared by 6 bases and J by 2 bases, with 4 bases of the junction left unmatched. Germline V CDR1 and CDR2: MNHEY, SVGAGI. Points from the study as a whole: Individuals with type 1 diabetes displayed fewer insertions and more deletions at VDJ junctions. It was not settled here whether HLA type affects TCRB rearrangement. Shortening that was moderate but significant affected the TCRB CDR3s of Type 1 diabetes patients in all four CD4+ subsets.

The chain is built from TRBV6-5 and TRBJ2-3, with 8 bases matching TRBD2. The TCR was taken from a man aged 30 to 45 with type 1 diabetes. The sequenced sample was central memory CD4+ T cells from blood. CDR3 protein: CASRTSVYTDTQYF. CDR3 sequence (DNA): TGTGCCAGCAGGACTAGCGTCTACACAGATACGCAGTATTTT.